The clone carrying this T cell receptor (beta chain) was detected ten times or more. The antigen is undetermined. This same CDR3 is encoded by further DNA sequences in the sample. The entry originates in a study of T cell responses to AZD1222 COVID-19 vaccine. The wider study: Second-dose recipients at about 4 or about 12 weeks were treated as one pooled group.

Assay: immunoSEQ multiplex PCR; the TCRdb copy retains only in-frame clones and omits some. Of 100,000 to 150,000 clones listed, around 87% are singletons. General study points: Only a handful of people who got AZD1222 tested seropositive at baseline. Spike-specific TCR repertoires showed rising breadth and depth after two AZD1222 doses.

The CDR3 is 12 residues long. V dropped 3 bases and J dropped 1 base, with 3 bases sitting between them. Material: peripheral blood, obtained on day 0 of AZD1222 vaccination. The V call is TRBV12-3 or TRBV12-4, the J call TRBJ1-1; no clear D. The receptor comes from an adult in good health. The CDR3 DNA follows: TGTGCCAGCAGTTTTGGGAACACTGAAGCTTTCTTT. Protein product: CASSFGNTEAFF.